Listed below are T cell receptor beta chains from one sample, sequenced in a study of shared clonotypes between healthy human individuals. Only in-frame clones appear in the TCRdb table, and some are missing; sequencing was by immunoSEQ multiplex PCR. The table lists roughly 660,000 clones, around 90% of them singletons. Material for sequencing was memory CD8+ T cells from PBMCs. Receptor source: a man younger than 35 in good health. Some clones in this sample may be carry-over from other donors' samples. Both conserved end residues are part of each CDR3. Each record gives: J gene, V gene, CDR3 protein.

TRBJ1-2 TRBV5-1 CASSSEGREGYTF
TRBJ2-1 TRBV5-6 CASSLVQGFPYNEQFF
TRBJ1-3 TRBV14 CASSQETVPGHSGNTIYF
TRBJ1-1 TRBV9 CASSVGTGTTEAFF
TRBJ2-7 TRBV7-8 CASSLEGNEQYF
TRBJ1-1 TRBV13 CASSTNRKGLNTEAFF
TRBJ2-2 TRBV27 CASSLLWTGGGTGELFF
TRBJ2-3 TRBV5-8 CASSSRSEGAVTQYF
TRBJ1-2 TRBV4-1 CASSQRVGYGYTF
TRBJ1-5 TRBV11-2 CASSPNPGGQPQHF
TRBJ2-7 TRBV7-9 CASSPLGSDSYEQYF
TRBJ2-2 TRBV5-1 CASSFYTGELFF
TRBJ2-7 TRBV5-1 CASSLGLSGRSPYEQYF
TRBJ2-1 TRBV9 CASSVGGASSYNEQFF